Detailed here is one T cell receptor (beta chain). These data are taken from a study of blood T cells in healthy people across ages. The CDR3 sequence is 13 residues long. The V gene's germline CDR1 is DFQATT and CDR2 SNEGSKA (reference sequence). A sample-barcoded 5' primer and a J-beta primer mix were used in a second PCR of roughly 7 to 12 cycles. A single record per CDR3 protein comes from TCRdb applying MiXCR to the 5' RACE reads. The data contain under 800,000 distinct CDR3 sequences, about 40% of them singletons. The sequence was obtained from a woman aged 55 to 70 in good health. Sequenced sample: blood. The chain recombines TRBV20-1 with TRBJ2-5, with a weak D call TRBD1 (8 bases). This chain's CDR3 is CAFGGTGGETQYF. Here the CDR3 DNA reads TGCGCCTTCGGGGGGACAGGAGGAGAGACCCAGTACTTC.